This T cell receptor beta chain originates from a study of blood T cells in healthy people across ages. The ends were cut back, 6 bases at V and 4 bases at J, with 15 bases in the middle. Germline V gives CDR1 MNHEY, CDR2 SVGEGT. This CDR3 comprises 14 residues. There were at least 6 micrograms of total RNA extracted from every sample. Alongside a J-beta primer mix, a sample-barcoded 5' primer served in a second PCR lasting roughly 6 to 12 cycles. TCRdb redid the calling of the 5' RACE reads with MiXCR, one entry per CDR3 protein. Counted here are fewer than 700,000 distinct CDR3 sequences, around 43% occurring once; the ten biggest clones make up 25% to 30%.

This TCR came from an elderly man in good health. The sample comprised blood. The chain has TRBV6-2 or TRBV6-3 and TRBJ1-1; the D gene is possibly TRBD1 (6 bases). This CDR3 reads CASSPARGTTEAFF. The DNA of the CDR3 is TGTGCCAGCAGCCCCGCCAGGGGAACCACTGAAGCTTTCTTT.